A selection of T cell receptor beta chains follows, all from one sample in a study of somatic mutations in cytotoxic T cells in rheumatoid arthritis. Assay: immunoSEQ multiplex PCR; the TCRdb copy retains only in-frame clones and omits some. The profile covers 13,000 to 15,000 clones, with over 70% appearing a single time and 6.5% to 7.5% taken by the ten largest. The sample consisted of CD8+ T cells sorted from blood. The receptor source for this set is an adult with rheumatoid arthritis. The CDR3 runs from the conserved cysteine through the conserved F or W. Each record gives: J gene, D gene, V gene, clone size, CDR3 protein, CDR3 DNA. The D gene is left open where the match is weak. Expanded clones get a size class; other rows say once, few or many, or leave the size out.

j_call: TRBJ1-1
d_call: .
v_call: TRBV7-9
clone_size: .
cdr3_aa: CASSTYGTQNTEAFF
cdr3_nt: TGTGCCAGCAGCACTTACGGGACACAGAACACTGAAGCTTTCTTT

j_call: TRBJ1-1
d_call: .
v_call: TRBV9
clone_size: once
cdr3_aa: CASSAPGGTEAFF
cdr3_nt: TGTGCCAGCAGTGCCCCGGGGGGCACTGAAGCTTTCTTT

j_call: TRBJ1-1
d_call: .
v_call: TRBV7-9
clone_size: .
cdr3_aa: CASSLSTTEAFF
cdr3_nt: TGTGCCAGCAGCTTATCAACCACTGAAGCTTTCTTT

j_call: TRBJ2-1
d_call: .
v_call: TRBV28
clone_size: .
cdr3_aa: CASSSPGLRDEQFF
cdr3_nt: TGTGCCAGCAGTTCCCCCGGACTTAGGGATGAGCAGTTCTTC

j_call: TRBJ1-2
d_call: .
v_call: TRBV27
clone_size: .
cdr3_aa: CASSLSENGYGYTF
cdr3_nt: TGTGCCAGCAGTTTATCCGAGAATGGCTATGGCTACACCTTC

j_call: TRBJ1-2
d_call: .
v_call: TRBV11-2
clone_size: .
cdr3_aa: CVIQLAGYTF
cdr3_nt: TGTGTAATACAGCTGGCTGGCTACACCTTC

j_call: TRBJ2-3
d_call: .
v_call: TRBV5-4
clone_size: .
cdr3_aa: CASSLEPLRDTQYF
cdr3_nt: TGTGCCAGCAGCTTGGAACCCCTCAGGGATACGCAGTATTTT

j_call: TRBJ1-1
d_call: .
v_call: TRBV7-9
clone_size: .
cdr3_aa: CASSFYTGGEAFF
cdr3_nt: TGTGCCAGCAGCTTTTATACAGGAGGTGAAGCTTTCTTT

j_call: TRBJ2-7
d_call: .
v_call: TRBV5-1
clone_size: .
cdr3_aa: CASSRTLSYEQYF
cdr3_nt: TGCGCCAGCAGCCGGACTCTCTCCTACGAGCAGTACTTC

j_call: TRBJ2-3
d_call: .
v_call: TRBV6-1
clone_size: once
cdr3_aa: CASSEFWTPQDTQYF
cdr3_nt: TGTGCCAGCAGTGAATTCTGGACGCCACAAGATACGCAGTATTTT

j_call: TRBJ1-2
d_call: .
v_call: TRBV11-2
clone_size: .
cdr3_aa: CASSIEGFGGYTF
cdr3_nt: TGTGCCAGCAGCATCGAGGGGTTCGGCGGCTACACCTTC

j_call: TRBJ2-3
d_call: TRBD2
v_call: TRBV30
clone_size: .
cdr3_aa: CAWSAGGGAADTQYF
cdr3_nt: TGTGCCTGGAGTGCAGGCGGGGGGGCTGCAGATACGCAGTATTTT

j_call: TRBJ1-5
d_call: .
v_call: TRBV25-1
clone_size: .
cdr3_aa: CASSEGGAQPQHF
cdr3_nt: TGTGCCAGCAGTGAAGGTGGGGCTCAGCCCCAGCATTTT

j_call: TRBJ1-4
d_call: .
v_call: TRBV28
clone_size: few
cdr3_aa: CASSSRANEKLFF
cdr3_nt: TGTGCCAGCAGTTCCCGCGCTAATGAAAAACTGTTTTTT

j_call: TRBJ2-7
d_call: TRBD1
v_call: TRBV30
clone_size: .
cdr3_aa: CAWEGTESSYEQYF
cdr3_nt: TGTGCCTGGGAGGGGACAGAGAGCTCCTACGAGCAGTACTTC

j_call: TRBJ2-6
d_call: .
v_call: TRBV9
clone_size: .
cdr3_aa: CASSVSSGANVLTF
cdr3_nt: TGTGCCAGCAGCGTATCCTCTGGGGCCAACGTCCTGACTTTC

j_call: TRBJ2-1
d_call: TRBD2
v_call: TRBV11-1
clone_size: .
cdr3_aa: CASSPGTSGRVSGKFF
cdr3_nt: TGTGCCAGCAGCCCGGGGACTAGCGGGAGGGTCTCCGGCAAGTTCTTC

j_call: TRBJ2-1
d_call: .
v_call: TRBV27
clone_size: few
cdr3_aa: CASTVSSKVNEQFF
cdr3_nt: TGTGCCAGCACCGTGTCTAGCAAGGTGAATGAGCAGTTCTTC

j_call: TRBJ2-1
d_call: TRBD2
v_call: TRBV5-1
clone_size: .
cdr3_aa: CASSGSSGAINEQFF
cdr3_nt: TGCGCCAGTTCCGGGTCTAGCGGGGCCATCAATGAGCAGTTCTTC

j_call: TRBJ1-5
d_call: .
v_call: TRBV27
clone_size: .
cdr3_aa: CASSFSGPNQPQHF
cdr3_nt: TGTGCCAGCAGTTTTTCCGGGCCGAATCAGCCCCAGCATTTT

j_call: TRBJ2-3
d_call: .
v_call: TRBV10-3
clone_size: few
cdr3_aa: CAISESTASVTDTQYF
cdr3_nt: TGTGCCATCAGTGAGTCGACGGCTTCTGTCACAGATACGCAGTATTTT

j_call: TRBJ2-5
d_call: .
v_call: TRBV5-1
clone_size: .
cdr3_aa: CASSRTIQETQYF
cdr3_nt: TGCGCCAGCAGCCGGACGATCCAAGAGACCCAGTACTTC

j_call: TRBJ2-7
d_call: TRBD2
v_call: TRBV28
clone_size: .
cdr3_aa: CASSLRLAGGYEQYF
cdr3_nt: TGTGCCAGCAGTTTAAGGCTAGCGGGAGGGTACGAGCAGTACTTC

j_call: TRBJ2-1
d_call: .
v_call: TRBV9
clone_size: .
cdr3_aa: CASSGPGSSYNEQFF
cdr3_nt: TGTGCCAGCAGCGGCCCGGGGAGCTCCTACAATGAGCAGTTCTTC

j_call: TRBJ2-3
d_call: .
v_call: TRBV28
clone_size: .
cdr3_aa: CASSFQRVSNTQYF
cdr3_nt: TGTGCCAGCAGTTTCCAAAGGGTCTCAAATACGCAGTATTTT

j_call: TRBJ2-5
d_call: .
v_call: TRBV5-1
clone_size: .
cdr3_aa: CASSLAHQGSGETQYF
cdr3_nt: TGCGCCAGCAGCTTGGCACATCAGGGGTCAGGCGAGACCCAGTACTTC

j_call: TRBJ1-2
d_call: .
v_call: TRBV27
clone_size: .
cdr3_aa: CASSPRASWYGYTF
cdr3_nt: TGTGCCAGCAGCCCGAGGGCATCGTGGTATGGCTACACCTTC

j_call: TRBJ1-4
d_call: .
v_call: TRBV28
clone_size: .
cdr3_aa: CASLKPGPINEKLFF
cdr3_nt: TGTGCCAGCTTAAAACCGGGACCGATTAATGAAAAACTGTTTTTT

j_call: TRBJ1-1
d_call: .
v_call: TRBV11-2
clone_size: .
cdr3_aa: CASGDSDLTFF
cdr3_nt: TGTGCCAGCGGTGACAGCGATTTAACTTTCTTT

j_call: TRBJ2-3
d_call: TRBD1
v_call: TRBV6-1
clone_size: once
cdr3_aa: CASREDRGSTDTQYF
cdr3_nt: TGTGCCAGCAGGGAGGACAGGGGGTCCACAGATACGCAGTATTTT

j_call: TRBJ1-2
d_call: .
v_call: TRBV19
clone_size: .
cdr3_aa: CASRLGNYGYTF
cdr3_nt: TGTGCCAGTAGGTTGGGGAACTATGGCTACACCTTC

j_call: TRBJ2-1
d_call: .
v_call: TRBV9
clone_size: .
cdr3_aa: CASSETGDQYNEQFF
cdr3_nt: TGTGCCAGCAGCGAGACGGGGGACCAGTACAATGAGCAGTTCTTC